The 8 T cell receptor beta chains in this list originate from one sample, sequenced in a study of multiple sclerosis patients with progressive multifocal leukoencephalopathy. The time point: before natalizumab initiation. The protocol was immunoSEQ multiplex PCR, while the TCRdb copy is restricted to in-frame clones and leaves out a portion. This table holds fewer than 40,000 clones, more than 85% found once. Sequenced input: PBMCs. These receptors were taken from a man aged 25-45 years with multiple sclerosis.

Here the CDR3 reads CASSPRTGGYTEAFF. In DNA form, the CDR3 reads TGTGCCAGCAGCCCCAGGACAGGGGGGTACACTGAAGCTTTCTTT. V and J are TRBV7-9 and TRBJ1-1, with TRBD1 identical over 10 bases. CDR3 length equals 15 residues. Germline loops: CDR1 SEHNR, CDR2 FQNEAQ (reference sequence). The junction had 6 bases not matched to a gene; V was cut back by 5 bases and J by 3 bases.

This clone was recorded a few times. CDR3 DNA: TGTGCCAGCAGTGGTAGCGGGAACACAGATACGCAGTATTTT. This gives the protein CASSGSGNTDTQYF. The V call is TRBV6-5, the J call TRBJ2-3; TRBD2 matches 8 bases. V lost 5 bases and J lost 2; bases outside the gene matches: 3. The CDR3 spans 14 residues. The germline CDR1 and CDR2 sequences are MNHEY and SVGAGI.

The V call is TRBV9, the J call TRBJ2-1, with 12 bases fitting TRBD2. V lost 4 bases to trimming and J lost 4 bases; unmatched junction nucleotides: 3. CDR3 length equals 15 residues. CDR1 and CDR2 from the germline V gene are SGDLS and YYNGEE. CDR3 sequence (DNA): TGTGCCAGCAGCCCCGGACTAGCGGGGTACAATGAGCAGTTCTTC. It yields the protein CASSPGLAGYNEQFF.

The J gene is TRBJ1-5, the V gene TRBV19, with D uncertain. The germline V gene has CDR1 LNHDA and CDR2 SQIVND (reference sequence). This CDR3 is built from 15 residues. Between the trimmed V and J ends, which lost 5 bases and 2 bases, there was a span of 13 bases. The DNA of the CDR3 is TGTGCCAGTAGTCAGCGAAGGGTGGGCAATCAGCCCCAGCATTTT. Protein product: CASSQRRVGNQPQHF.

This clone was seen only once. This chain connects TRBV6-5 to TRBJ2-7; tentatively, D is TRBD1 or TRBD2 (5 bases each). The V end was cut by 8 bases, the J end by 1 base, with 9 bases between. The CDR3 is 12 amino acids. From germline, CDR1 is MNHEY and CDR2 SVGAGI. The CDR3 coding sequence is TGTGCCAGCGGGGACGGTTCCTACGAGCAGTACGTC. It translates to CASGDGSYEQYV.

The chain joins TRBV6-5 to TRBJ1-1, with 10 bases lining up with TRBD1. Germline V gene lookup returns CDR1 MNHEY and CDR2 SVGAGI. The CDR3 is made up of 14 amino acids. With 7 bases clipped from V and 5 bases from J, the junction kept 7 bases outside the gene matches. For the CDR3, the DNA is TGTGCCAGCACTCCGGGACAGGGGAGGACTGAAGCTTTCTTT. This gives the protein CASTPGQGRTEAFF.

The rearrangement joins TRBV12-5 to TRBJ1-1, with 7 bases lining up with TRBD1. CDR3 size: 13 residues. CDR1 is LGHNT and CDR2 is FRNRAP in the germline V gene. V lost 1 base and J lost 5; bases outside the gene matches: 1. CDR3 sequence: CASGLAGGTEAFF. The CDR3 DNA sequence: TGTGCTAGTGGTTTGGCAGGGGGGACTGAAGCTTTCTTT.

The rearrangement uses TRBV9 and TRBJ2-2; 8 bases line up with TRBD1. The CDR3 runs 15 residues. The J segment lost 3 bases and the V segment lost 3 bases, leaving 4 bases of the junction unmatched. In germline, CDR1 is SGDLS, CDR2 YYNGEE. CDR3 amino acids: CASSEDRGYTGELFF. The DNA for the CDR3 is TGTGCCAGCAGCGAAGACAGGGGATACACCGGGGAGCTGTTTTTT.